The rows below give T cell receptor beta chains drawn from one sample of a study of shared clonotypes between healthy human individuals. Produced via immunoSEQ multiplex PCR; TCRdb's table is partial and in-frame only. The data hold around 2.5 million clones, with 93% observed a single time. Specimen: naive CD4+ T cells from PBMCs. The receptors were gathered from a man between 18 and 29 years old in good health. Some clones in this sample may be carry-over from other donors' samples. Both conserved end residues are part of each CDR3. The order of the fields is clone size, D gene, J gene, V gene, CDR3 DNA, CDR3 protein. A D gene is named only where the DNA matches it firmly. Size is omitted from some rows. Given values are once, few, many or a class for expanded clones.

size: -; D: -; J: TRBJ1-2; V: TRBV28; DNA: TGTGCCAGCAGTCTAAAGACAGCGCCGTCTGGCTACACCTTC; CDR3: CASSLKTAPSGYTF
size: -; D: TRBD1; J: TRBJ2-7; V: TRBV15; DNA: TGTGCCACCAGCAGAGATATATCAGGGGGCGGCGAGCAGTACTTC; CDR3: CATSRDISGGGEQYF
size: -; D: -; J: TRBJ1-1; V: TRBV6-6; DNA: TGTGCCAGCAGTTACAGGAACACTGAAGCTTTCTTT; CDR3: CASSYRNTEAFF
size: -; D: -; J: TRBJ2-1; V: TRBV5-5; DNA: TGTGCCAGCAGCGCCTTGACCGAACATGGGCAGTTCTTC; CDR3: CASSALTEHGQFF
size: -; D: TRBD1; J: TRBJ2-1; V: TRBV14; DNA: TGTGCCAGCAGCCACCCCGGGACAGGGGACAGGAATGAGCAGTTCTTC; CDR3: CASSHPGTGDRNEQFF
size: -; D: -; J: TRBJ2-3; V: TRBV2; DNA: TGTGCCAGCGACCTCACGAGCACAGATACGCAGTATTTT; CDR3: CASDLTSTDTQYF
size: -; D: -; J: TRBJ2-5; V: TRBV27; DNA: TGTGCCAGCAGTTCGCCACTCCGCCAAGAGACCCAGTACTTC; CDR3: CASSSPLRQETQYF
size: few; D: -; J: TRBJ1-2; V: TRBV19; DNA: TGTGCCAGTAGTCTCGCGAGGCGGCAGATAAATGGCTACACCTTC; CDR3: CASSLARRQINGYTF
size: -; D: TRBD1; J: TRBJ2-2; V: TRBV6-4; DNA: TGTGCCAGCAGTCCGACAGGGGGACGCGGCACCGGGGAGCTGTTTTTT; CDR3: CASSPTGGRGTGELFF
size: -; D: TRBD2; J: TRBJ2-1; V: TRBV11-1; DNA: TGTGCCAGCAGCCAGCCCCTCACTAGCGGGAGTGGCGATGAGCAGTTCTTC; CDR3: CASSQPLTSGSGDEQFF
size: -; D: -; J: TRBJ2-5; V: TRBV5-1; DNA: TGCGCCAGCAGCCCCGTGGCGGGCGCAGAGACCCAGTACTTC; CDR3: CASSPVAGAETQYF
size: -; D: -; J: TRBJ1-4; V: TRBV15; DNA: TGTGCCACCAGCAGAGATAATAATGAAAAACTGTTTTTT; CDR3: CATSRDNNEKLFF
size: -; D: -; J: TRBJ2-5; V: TRBV11-2; DNA: TGTGCCAGCAACACCTGGGGGATCCAAGAGACCCAGTACTTC; CDR3: CASNTWGIQETQYF
size: -; D: TRBD2; J: TRBJ2-5; V: TRBV19; DNA: TGTGCCAGTAGTATCGGGGGGTATCGCCAAGAGACCCAGTACTTC; CDR3: CASSIGGYRQETQYF
size: -; D: -; J: TRBJ2-7; V: TRBV9; DNA: TGTGCCAGCAGCCCCAGCAGGCCGAGCTACGAGCAGTACTTC; CDR3: CASSPSRPSYEQYF
size: -; D: TRBD1; J: TRBJ1-1; V: TRBV18; DNA: TGTGCCAGCTCACCACCCCGCGGGACAGGGGGGGTGAACACTGAAGCTTTCTTT; CDR3: CASSPPRGTGGVNTEAFF
size: -; D: TRBD1; J: TRBJ1-2; V: TRBV7-9; DNA: TGTGCCAGCAGCAACGACAGGGGCCACCTTTCTCATGGCTACACCTTC; CDR3: CASSNDRGHLSHGYTF
size: -; D: -; J: TRBJ1-4; V: TRBV6-6; DNA: -; CDR3: CASSYVGPGKLFF
size: -; D: -; J: TRBJ2-3; V: TRBV5-1; DNA: TGCGCCAGCAGTTTGCTCGTGGCGGATACGCAGTATTTT; CDR3: CASSLLVADTQYF
size: -; D: TRBD2; J: TRBJ2-7; V: TRBV11-1; DNA: TGTGCCAGCAGCTTTCTGTCTAGCGGGAGGAATAGGTACGAGCAGTACTTC; CDR3: CASSFLSSGRNRYEQYF
size: -; D: -; J: TRBJ2-6; V: TRBV7-9; DNA: TGTGCCAGCAGCCCCCGAGGGGCCAACGTCCTGACTTTC; CDR3: CASSPRGANVLTF
size: -; D: TRBD2; J: TRBJ2-7; V: TRBV27; DNA: TGTGCCAGCAGCCGCGGGAGGAGCTCCTACGAGCAGTACTTC; CDR3: CASSRGRSSYEQYF
size: -; D: -; J: TRBJ1-6; V: TRBV4-2; DNA: TGTGCCAGCAGCCCCTCAGAGAGCTCCTATAATTCACCCCTCCACTTT; CDR3: CASSPSESSYNSPLHF
size: -; D: TRBD2; J: TRBJ2-5; V: TRBV4-1; DNA: TGCGCCAGCGGGCGGGGGGGGGTTCAAGAGACCCAGTACTTC; CDR3: CASGRGGVQETQYF
size: -; D: -; J: TRBJ1-1; V: TRBV7-8; DNA: TGTGCCAGCAGCTTACAGGGTACGGGCACTGAAGCTTTCTTT; CDR3: CASSLQGTGTEAFF
size: -; D: -; J: TRBJ2-7; V: TRBV30; DNA: TGTGCCTGGAGTCGGCAGGACTACGAGCAGTACTTC; CDR3: CAWSRQDYEQYF
size: -; D: TRBD2; J: TRBJ2-2; V: TRBV7-3; DNA: TGTGCCAGCAGCTCCGGACTAGCATTAAACACCGGGGAGCTGTTTTTT; CDR3: CASSSGLALNTGELFF
size: -; D: TRBD2; J: TRBJ2-2; V: TRBV5-1; DNA: TGCGCCAGCAGCGAGGGACTAGCGGAGAACACCGGGGAGCTGTTTTTT; CDR3: CASSEGLAENTGELFF
size: -; D: -; J: TRBJ2-1; V: TRBV5-1; DNA: TGCGCCAGCAGCTCGTCAGGAGACTCCTACAATGAGCAGTTCTTC; CDR3: CASSSSGDSYNEQFF
size: -; D: -; J: TRBJ2-7; V: TRBV6-1; DNA: TGTGCCTCACGACGGAATTACGAGCAGTACTTC; CDR3: CASRRNYEQYF
size: -; D: -; J: TRBJ2-7; V: TRBV28; DNA: TGTGCCAGCAGTTTTGAGGACGAGCAGTACTTC; CDR3: CASSFEDEQYF
size: once; D: -; J: TRBJ1-2; V: TRBV20-1; DNA: TGCAGTGCTTTGGGGGACCGACTCTTC; CDR3: CSALGDRLF
size: once; D: -; J: TRBJ1-5; V: TRBV15; DNA: TGTGCCACCAGCAGAGATCCCGGTAGCAATCAGCCCCAGCATTTT; CDR3: CATSRDPGSNQPQHF
size: -; D: -; J: TRBJ1-5; V: TRBV6-1; DNA: TGTGCCAGCAGTGTACGCCAGCAAAGTCAGCCCCAGCATTTT; CDR3: CASSVRQQSQPQHF
size: -; D: TRBD1; J: TRBJ2-7; V: TRBV6-5; DNA: TGTGCCAGCAGCAAGGGACAGATCAACTACGAGCAGTACTTC; CDR3: CASSKGQINYEQYF
size: -; D: -; J: TRBJ2-7; V: TRBV28; DNA: TGTGCCAGCAGTTTAATGGGGGCCTACGAGCAGTACTTC; CDR3: CASSLMGAYEQYF
size: -; D: -; J: TRBJ1-2; V: TRBV5-1; DNA: TGCGCCAGCAGCGGACTCTCACAAGCCTATGGCTACACCTTC; CDR3: CASSGLSQAYGYTF
size: -; D: -; J: TRBJ1-5; V: TRBV28; DNA: TGTGCCAGCAGTTCGACAGCGTATAGCAATCAGCCCCAGCATTTT; CDR3: CASSSTAYSNQPQHF